The 24 T cell receptor beta chains in this list originate from one sample, sequenced in a study of blood T cell repertoires in COVID-19. Generated by immunoSEQ multiplex PCR, the TCRdb table keeps only in-frame clones and is missing some. The data show fewer than 150,000 clones, with approximately 84% seen just once and 1.5% to 2% held by the top ten. Sample: PBMCs or T cells enriched from blood (not recorded which). Receptors were obtained from a woman aged 18-29 years who had been exposed to COVID-19.

J is TRBJ2-3 and V is TRBV2; the D gene is possibly TRBD2 (5 bases). The CDR3 totals 14 residues. V lost 1 base and J lost 5, with 10 bases in between. CDR1 and CDR2 from the germline V gene are SNHLY and FYNNEI. The DNA for the CDR3 is TGTGCCAGCAGTGAAGGGGTGGGAGTAGATACGCAGTATTTT. Translation gives CASSEGVGVDTQYF.

V gene TRBV6-2 or TRBV6-3 combines with J gene TRBJ2-7; TRBD2 aligns across 12 bases. With 5 bases clipped from V and 6 bases from J, the junction kept 8 bases outside the gene matches. The V gene's germline CDR1 is MNHEY and CDR2 SVGEGT. This CDR3 contains 15 residues. DNA for the CDR3: TGTGCCAGCAGTCAGACTAGCGGGAGTCAGGTCGAGCAGTACTTC. The encoded protein is CASSQTSGSQVEQYF.

The CDR3 coding sequence is TGTGCCAGCAGCTTGAGACTATGGGAGACAGATACGCAGTATTTT. It translates to CASSLRLWETDTQYF. This chain connects TRBV5-5 to TRBJ2-3, with D possibly TRBD2 on 5 matching bases. The ends were cut back, 1 base at V and 3 bases at J, with 12 bases in the middle. This CDR3 spans 15 amino acids. The germline CDR1 and CDR2 sequences are SGHKS and YYEKEE (reference sequence).

The rearrangement joins TRBV6-5 to TRBJ2-3; no reliable D call. The V gene lost 7 bases and the J gene lost 5 bases, with 7 bases spanning the gap. CDR1 is MNHEY and CDR2 is SVGAGI in the germline V gene. This CDR3 has 11 residues. CDR3 sequence: CASIQQDTQYF. The CDR3 DNA sequence: TGTGCCAGCATTCAACAAGATACGCAGTATTTT.

The chain is built from TRBV11-3 and TRBJ2-3; weak D call: TRBD2 (6 bases). Germline CDR1 SGHNT, CDR2 YENEEA. Between the trimmed V and J ends, which lost 4 bases and 5 bases, there was a span of 19 bases. The CDR3 is made up of 16 amino acids. CDR3 region: CASSSRYGSRGDTQYF. Written as DNA, the CDR3 is TGTGCCAGCAGCTCGCGGTACGGGAGCCGGGGAGATACGCAGTATTTT.

This clone showed up just once. The chain employs TRBV12-3 or TRBV12-4 and TRBJ1-1; D not certain. The germline V and J ends were trimmed by 5 bases and 4 bases, with 11 bases remaining between them. This CDR3 is 13 amino acids long. The CDR3 sequence is CASSGGRITEAFF. For the CDR3, the DNA is TGTGCCAGCAGTGGAGGGCGTATCACTGAAGCTTTCTTT.

This clone was detected once. This CDR3 reads CASSLGSLNSPLHF. The DNA of the CDR3 is TGTGCCAGCAGCTTGGGGAGCCTAAATTCACCCCTCCACTTT. The J gene is TRBJ1-6, the V gene TRBV5-8; D gene ambiguous. V lost 0 bases and J lost 7, with 8 bases in between. The germline V gene has CDR1 SGHTS and CDR2 YDEGEE. The CDR3 runs to 14 residues.

The V gene is TRBV6-6, the J gene TRBJ1-4; tentatively, D is TRBD1 (5 bases). This CDR3 spans 15 amino acids. Trimming shortened V by 6 bases and J by 4 bases, and 15 bases separated the two germline ends. In germline, CDR1 is MNHNY, CDR2 SVGAGI (reference sequence). The CDR3 region is CASRSGGSNNEKLFF. The DNA for the CDR3 is TGTGCCAGCAGGTCCGGGGGGTCTAATAATGAAAAACTGTTTTTT.

The chain recombines TRBV7-9 with TRBJ1-2, with 7 bases lining up with TRBD1. CDR1 is SEHNR, CDR2 FQNEAQ, per germline (reference sequence). This CDR3 has 12 residues. V dropped 5 bases and J dropped 8; count of bases not matched to a gene: 5. CDR3 region: CASSNGQVGYTF. DNA of the CDR3: TGTGCCAGCAGCAATGGACAGGTGGGCTACACCTTC.

This rearrangement joins TRBV29-1 to TRBJ2-1; D call uncertain. Germline V lookup: CDR1 SQVTM, CDR2 ANQGSEA. CDR3 size: 12 residues. Between the trimmed V and J ends, which lost 1 base and 4 bases, there was a span of 5 bases. The CDR3 bases are TGCAGCGTTGAAGCCCGGTACAATGAGCAGTTCTTC. Protein sequence: CSVEARYNEQFF.

Remarks on this clone: This sample includes further DNA sequences coding for the same CDR3. The J gene is TRBJ2-1, the V gene TRBV4-1, with D possibly being TRBD2 (5 bases). Germline V gene data show CDR1 as MGHRA and CDR2 as YSYEKL. The V and J ends lost 1 base and 2 bases respectively, with 12 bases between them. The CDR3 is made up of 16 amino acids. The DNA of the CDR3 is TGCGCCAGCAGCCAAGTAGGGCTAGCAGCCTACAATGAGCAGTTCTTC. It is translated as CASSQVGLAAYNEQFF.

The chain links TRBV21-1 to TRBJ1-5; the tabulated D call, TRBD1, remains unverified against the DNA. TRBV21-1 is annotated as a pseudogene. The CDR3 extends over 16 amino acids. The CDR3 coding sequence is TGTGCCAGCAGCAAACCCGATGACAGAATCAATCAGCCCCAGCATTTT. It encodes CASSKPDDRINQPQHF.

The chain recombines TRBV19 with TRBJ2-1; 7 nucleotides agree with TRBD1. The CDR3 runs to 14 residues. The germline gives CDR1 LNHDA, CDR2 SQIVND (reference sequence). The trim removed 6 bases at V and 0 bases at J, leaving 2 bases unmatched. CDR3 DNA: TGTGCCAGTAGGACAGGGAGCTCCTACAATGAGCAGTTCTTC. The encoded protein is CASRTGSSYNEQFF.

This clone was counted between two and nine times. The gene calls are TRBV2 and TRBJ1-1; 9 nucleotides align to TRBD1. V lost 4 bases and J lost 3; bases outside the gene matches: 0. The CDR3 is 13 amino acids. Looked up from germline, CDR1 is SNHLY and CDR2 is FYNNEI. DNA for the CDR3: TGTGCCAGCAGTGGGGACAGGGACACTGAAGCTTTCTTT. Translation: CASSGDRDTEAFF.

CDR3 sequence: CASSQRGFGEKLFF. The CDR3 DNA is TGTGCCAGCAGCCAAAGGGGTTTCGGTGAAAAACTGTTTTTT. The rearrangement uses TRBV3-1 (or the pseudogene TRBV3-2) and TRBJ1-4; possibly TRBD1 for D (5 bases). CDR3 length: 14 amino acids. The germline V gene has CDR1 LGHDT and CDR2 YNNKEL (reference sequence). Trimming removed 2 bases at V and 7 bases at J, with 11 bases between.

J is TRBJ2-7 and V is TRBV10-3; D gene ambiguous. V shed 2 bases and J shed 3 bases, with 11 bases lying between them. This CDR3 has 14 amino acids. Germline loops: CDR1 ENHRY, CDR2 SYGVKD. CDR3 DNA: TGTGCCATCAGTGAGGTAGCAAAACACTACGAGCAGTACTTC. Encoded protein: CAISEVAKHYEQYF.

The genes are TRBV21-1 and TRBJ2-5; the table's D call of TRBD2 was not tested on the DNA. TRBV21-1 is a recognized pseudogene. The CDR3 totals 16 residues. DNA of the CDR3: TGTGCCAGCAGCAAAAAAAGTACGGAGTTTCAAGAGACCCAGTACTTC. Translating gives CASSKKSTEFQETQYF.

The chain recombines TRBV5-1 with TRBJ2-5; 13 positions match TRBD2. In germline, CDR1 is SGHRS, CDR2 YFSETQ. The CDR3 spans 17 residues. J lost 5 bases, V lost 7 bases, and 14 bases had no gene match. The CDR3 nucleotides are TGCGCCAGCGCCGAGGGACTAGCGGGGCCCGGGGGGGAGACCCAGTACTTC. Residues: CASAEGLAGPGGETQYF.

V and J are TRBV5-6 and TRBJ1-2; D remains unclear. CDR1 and CDR2 (germline): SGHDT, YYEEEE. The CDR3 has 13 residues. The V and J ends lost 2 bases and 1 base respectively, with 6 bases between them. DNA of the CDR3: TGTGCCAGCAGCTTTGGCAGTAACTATGGCTACACCTTC. It encodes CASSFGSNYGYTF.

The V gene is TRBV6-5, the J gene TRBJ1-2; 11 bases match TRBD1. This CDR3 has 13 residues. CDR1 is MNHEY and CDR2 is SVGAGI in the germline V gene. V shed 6 bases and J 4 bases; nucleotides not matched to a gene: 1. The CDR3 nucleotides read TGTGCCAGCAGGGACAGGGGGCCCTATGGCTACACCTTC. Translating it yields CASRDRGPYGYTF.

The rearrangement joins TRBV5-8 to TRBJ2-7; maybe TRBD1 (6 bases). Looked up from germline, CDR1 is SGHTS and CDR2 is YDEGEE. The ends were cut back, 6 bases at V and 0 bases at J, with 13 bases in the middle. CDR3 size: 14 residues. CDR3 residues: CASMPGASSYEQYF. DNA of the CDR3: TGTGCCAGCATGCCAGGGGCCTCCTCCTACGAGCAGTACTTC.

The J gene is TRBJ2-1, the V gene TRBV6-5; TRBD2 matches 7 bases. V was pared by 6 bases and J by 9 bases, with 14 bases of the junction left unmatched. Germline V gene sequence: CDR1 MNHEY, CDR2 SVGAGI. This CDR3 region has 15 residues. The CDR3 here is CASRRGTTNYGEQFF. As DNA, the CDR3 is TGTGCCAGCAGGCGGGGGACTACGAATTATGGTGAGCAGTTCTTC.

This clone was seen only once. CDR3 nucleotide sequence: TGTGCCAGCAGTCTAATACAGGGGATGGGGGAGCAGTACTTC. Translation: CASSLIQGMGEQYF. The chain combines TRBV28 with TRBJ2-7; 7 bases match TRBD1. The CDR3 runs to 14 residues. V trimming: 5 bases; J trimming: 7 bases; junction bases outside the gene matches: 11. From germline, CDR1 is MDHEN and CDR2 SYDVKM.

The rearrangement uses TRBV12-5 and TRBJ2-1, with D maybe TRBD1 (5 bases). The ends were cut back, 5 bases at V and 2 bases at J, with 13 bases in the middle. CDR1 is LGHNT and CDR2 is FRNRAP in the germline V gene. This CDR3 is 15 amino acids long. The CDR3 coding sequence is TGTGCTAGTGGTGGGGCAGGGCTTACCTACAATGAGCAGTTCTTC. Encoded protein: CASGGAGLTYNEQFF.